The 2 T cell receptor beta chains reported below all come from one sample, sequenced in a study of CD8 T cells in Susac syndrome. Random hexamers were used to reverse transcribe about 0.45 to 1 ug of RNA. TCRdb redid the calling of the immunoSEQ multiplex PCR reads with MiXCR, one entry per CDR3 protein. Found here are about 100,000 distinct CDR3 sequences, 95% of them singletons; the top ten hold 0.25% to 0.35%. Sample: CD8+ T cells from PBMCs. The receptors stem from a human donor with Susac syndrome.

This sequence joins TRBV14 and TRBJ1-1; D ambiguous. V lost 4 bases and J 4 bases, leaving 13 bases between the germline ends. Germline V gene data show CDR1 as SGHDN and CDR2 as FVKESK. The CDR3 loop spans 14 amino acids. CDR3: CASSLNRGGTEAFF. Written as DNA, the CDR3 is TGTGCCAGCAGCCTTAACCGCGGCGGCACTGAAGCTTTCTTT. Supplemented by reference TRBV14 and TRBJ1-1, the full variable domain reads EAGVTQFPSHSVIEKGQTVTLRCDPISGHDNLYWYRRVMGKEIKFLLHFVKESKQDESGMPNNRFLAERTGGTYSTLKVQPAELEDSGVYFCASSLNRGGTEAFFGQGTRLTVV.

J is TRBJ1-2 and V is TRBV2; unclear D gene. The V end was cut by 3 bases, the J end by 2 bases, with 7 bases between. CDR3 length: 13 residues. Germline V gene sequence: CDR1 SNHLY, CDR2 FYNNEI. The CDR3 spells CASSDSGNYGYTF. The CDR3 DNA reads as TGTGCCAGCAGTGATTCGGGCAACTATGGCTACACCTTC.